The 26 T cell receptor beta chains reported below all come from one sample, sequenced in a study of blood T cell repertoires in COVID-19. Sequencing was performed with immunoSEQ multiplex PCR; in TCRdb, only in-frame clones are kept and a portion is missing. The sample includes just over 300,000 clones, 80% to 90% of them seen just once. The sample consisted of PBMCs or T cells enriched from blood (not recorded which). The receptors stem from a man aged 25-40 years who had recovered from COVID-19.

CDR3 region: CASSKTGTGELFF. The CDR3, as DNA: TGTGCCAGCAGCAAAACGGGGACCGGGGAGCTGTTTTTT. The rearrangement links TRBV21-1 to TRBJ2-2; the table calls TRBD2, which could not be checked here. TRBV21-1 is recorded as a pseudogene. CDR3 length: 13 amino acids.

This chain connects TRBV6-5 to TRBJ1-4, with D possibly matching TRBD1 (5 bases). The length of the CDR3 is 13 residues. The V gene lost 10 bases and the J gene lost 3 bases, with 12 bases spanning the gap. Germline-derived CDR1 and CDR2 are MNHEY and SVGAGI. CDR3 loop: CAITGGPNEKLFF. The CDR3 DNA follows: TGTGCCATTACGGGGGGACCTAATGAAAAACTGTTTTTT.

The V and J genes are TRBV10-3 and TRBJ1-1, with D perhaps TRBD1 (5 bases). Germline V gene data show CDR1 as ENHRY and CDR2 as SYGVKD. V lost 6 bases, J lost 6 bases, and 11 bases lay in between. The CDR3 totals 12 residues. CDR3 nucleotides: TGTGCCATCAGAGACAGTTCCGCTGAAGCTTTCTTT. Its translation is CAIRDSSAEAFF.

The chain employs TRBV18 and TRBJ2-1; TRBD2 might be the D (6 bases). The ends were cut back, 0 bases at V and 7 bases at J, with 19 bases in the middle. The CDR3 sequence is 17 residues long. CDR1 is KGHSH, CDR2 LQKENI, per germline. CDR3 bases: TGTGCCAGCTCACCACCGGGATCCGCGGGACGTACTAATGAGCAGTTCTTC. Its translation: CASSPPGSAGRTNEQFF.

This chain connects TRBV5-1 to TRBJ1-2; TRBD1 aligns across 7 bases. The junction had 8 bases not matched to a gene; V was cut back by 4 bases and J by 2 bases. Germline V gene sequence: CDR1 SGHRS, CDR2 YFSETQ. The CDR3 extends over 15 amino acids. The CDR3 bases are TGCGCCAGCAGCATCTCACAGGGGTCGAACTATGGCTACACCTTC. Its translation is CASSISQGSNYGYTF. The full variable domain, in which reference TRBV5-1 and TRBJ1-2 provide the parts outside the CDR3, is KAGVTQTPRYLIKTRGQQVTLSCSPISGHRSVSWYQQTPGQGLQFLFEYFSETQRNKGNFPGRFSGRQFSNSRSEMNVSTLELGDSALYLCASSISQGSNYGYTFGSGTRLTVV.

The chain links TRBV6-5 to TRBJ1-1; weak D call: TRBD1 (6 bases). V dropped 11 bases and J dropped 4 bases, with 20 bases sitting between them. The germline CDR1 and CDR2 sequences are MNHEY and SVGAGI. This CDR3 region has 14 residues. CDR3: CAGRGGGFGTEAFF. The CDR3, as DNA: TGTGCCGGCCGAGGGGGAGGGTTCGGCACTGAAGCTTTCTTT.

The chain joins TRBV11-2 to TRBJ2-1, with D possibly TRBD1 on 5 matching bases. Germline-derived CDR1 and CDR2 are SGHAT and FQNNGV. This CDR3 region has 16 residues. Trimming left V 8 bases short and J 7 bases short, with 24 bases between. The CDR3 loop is CASQRYLSRDSNEQFF. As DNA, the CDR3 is TGTGCCAGCCAACGTTATTTGAGCAGGGATAGTAATGAGCAGTTCTTC.

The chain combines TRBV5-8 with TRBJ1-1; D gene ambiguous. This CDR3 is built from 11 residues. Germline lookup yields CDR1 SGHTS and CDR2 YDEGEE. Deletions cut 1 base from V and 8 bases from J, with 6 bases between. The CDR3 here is CASSLLREAFF. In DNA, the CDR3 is TGTGCCAGCAGCTTGCTCAGGGAAGCTTTCTTT.

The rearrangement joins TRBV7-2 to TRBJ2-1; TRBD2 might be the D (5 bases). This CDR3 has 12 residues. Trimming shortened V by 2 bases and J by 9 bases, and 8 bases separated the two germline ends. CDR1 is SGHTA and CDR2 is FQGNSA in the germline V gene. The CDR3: CASSLMAGEQFF. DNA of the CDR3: TGTGCCAGCAGCTTAATGGCGGGTGAGCAGTTCTTC.

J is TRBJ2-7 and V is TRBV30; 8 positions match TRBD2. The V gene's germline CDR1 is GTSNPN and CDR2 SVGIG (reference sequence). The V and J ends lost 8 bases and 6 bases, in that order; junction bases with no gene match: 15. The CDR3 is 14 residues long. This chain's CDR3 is CAHGRRGTSGEQYF. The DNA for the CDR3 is TGTGCCCATGGGAGACGGGGGACTAGTGGCGAGCAGTACTTC.

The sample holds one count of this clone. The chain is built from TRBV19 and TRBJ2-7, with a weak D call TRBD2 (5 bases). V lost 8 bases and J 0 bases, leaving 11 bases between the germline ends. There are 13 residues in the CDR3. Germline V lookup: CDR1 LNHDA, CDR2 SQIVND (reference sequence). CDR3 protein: CASSYSGSYEQYF. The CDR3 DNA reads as TGTGCCAGTTCTTACAGCGGCTCCTACGAGCAGTACTTC.

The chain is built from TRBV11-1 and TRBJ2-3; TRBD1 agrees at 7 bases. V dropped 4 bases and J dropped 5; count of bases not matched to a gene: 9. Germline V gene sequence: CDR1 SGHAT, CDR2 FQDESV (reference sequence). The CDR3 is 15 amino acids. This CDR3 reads CASSSTDRVGDTQYF. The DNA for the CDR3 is TGTGCCAGCAGCTCCACCGACAGGGTGGGAGATACGCAGTATTTT.

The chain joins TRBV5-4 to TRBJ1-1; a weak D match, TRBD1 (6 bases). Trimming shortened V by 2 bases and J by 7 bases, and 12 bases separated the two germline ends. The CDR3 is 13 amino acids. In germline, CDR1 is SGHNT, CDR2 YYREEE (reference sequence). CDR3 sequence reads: CASSLSGANEAFF. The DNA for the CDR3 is TGTGCCAGCAGCTTATCAGGGGCTAATGAAGCTTTCTTT.

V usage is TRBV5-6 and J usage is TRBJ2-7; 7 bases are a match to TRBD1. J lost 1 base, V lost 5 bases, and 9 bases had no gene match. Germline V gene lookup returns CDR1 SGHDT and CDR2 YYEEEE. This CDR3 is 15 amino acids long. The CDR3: CASRGLSGQSYEQYF. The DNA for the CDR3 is TGTGCCAGCAGAGGGCTTTCGGGACAGTCCTACGAGCAGTACTTC.

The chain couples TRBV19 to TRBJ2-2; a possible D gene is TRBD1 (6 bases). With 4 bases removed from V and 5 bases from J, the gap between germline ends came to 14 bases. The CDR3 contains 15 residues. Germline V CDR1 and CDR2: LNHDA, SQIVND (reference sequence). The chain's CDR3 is CASSRERQGTGELFF. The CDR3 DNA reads TGTGCCAGTAGTAGGGAACGCCAGGGGACCGGGGAGCTGTTTTTT.

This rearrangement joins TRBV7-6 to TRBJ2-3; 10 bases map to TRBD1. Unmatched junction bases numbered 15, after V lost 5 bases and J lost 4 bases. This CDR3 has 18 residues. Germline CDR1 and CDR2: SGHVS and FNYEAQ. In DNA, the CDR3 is TGTGCCAGCAGCGCACGTCCCGGGACAGGGGCCGTGGCAGATACGCAGTATTTT. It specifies CASSARPGTGAVADTQYF.

CDR3 DNA sequence: TGCGCCAGCAGCCAAGATGTAGGGCTAGCGGGGGGCGCGAACACCGGGGAGCTGTTTTTT. This sequence encodes CASSQDVGLAGGANTGELFF. The chain links TRBV4-3 to TRBJ2-2, with 11 bases aligning to TRBD2. V shed 0 bases and J 0 bases; nucleotides not matched to a gene: 9. CDR3 size: 20 residues. Germline CDR1 is LGHNA and CDR2 is YSLEER.

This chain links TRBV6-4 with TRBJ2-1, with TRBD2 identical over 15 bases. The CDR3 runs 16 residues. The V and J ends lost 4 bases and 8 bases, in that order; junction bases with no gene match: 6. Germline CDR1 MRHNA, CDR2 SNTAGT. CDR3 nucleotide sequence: TGTGCCAGCAGTGCCGGACTAGCGGGGGGGCTCGATGAGCAGTTCTTC. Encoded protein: CASSAGLAGGLDEQFF.

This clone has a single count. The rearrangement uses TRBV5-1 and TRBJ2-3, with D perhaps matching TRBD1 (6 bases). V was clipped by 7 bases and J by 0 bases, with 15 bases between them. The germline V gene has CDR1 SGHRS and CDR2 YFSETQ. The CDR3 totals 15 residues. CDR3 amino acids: CASAFGGGSTDTQYF. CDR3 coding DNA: TGCGCCAGCGCCTTTGGGGGCGGGAGCACAGATACGCAGTATTTT.

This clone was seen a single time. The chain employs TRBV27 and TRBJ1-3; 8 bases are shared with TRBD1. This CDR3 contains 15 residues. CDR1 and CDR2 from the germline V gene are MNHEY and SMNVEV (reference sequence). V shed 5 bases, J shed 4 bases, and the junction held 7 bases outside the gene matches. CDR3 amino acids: CASSRQGASGNTIYF. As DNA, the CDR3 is TGTGCCAGCAGTCGGCAGGGGGCGAGCGGAAACACCATATATTTT.

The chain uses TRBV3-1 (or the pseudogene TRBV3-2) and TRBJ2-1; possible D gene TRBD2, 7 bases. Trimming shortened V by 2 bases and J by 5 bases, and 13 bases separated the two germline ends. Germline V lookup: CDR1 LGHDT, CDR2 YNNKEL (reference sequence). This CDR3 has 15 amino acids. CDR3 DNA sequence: TGTGCCAGCAGCCAACCCTCCGGGGGGCACAATGAGCAGTTCTTC. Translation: CASSQPSGGHNEQFF.

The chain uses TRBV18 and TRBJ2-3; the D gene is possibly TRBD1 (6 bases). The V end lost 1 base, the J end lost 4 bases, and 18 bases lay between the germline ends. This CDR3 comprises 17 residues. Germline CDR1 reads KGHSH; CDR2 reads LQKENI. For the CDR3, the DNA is TGTGCCAGCTCACCACTGCCTAGGACAGCTCAAGCAGATACGCAGTATTTT. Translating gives CASSPLPRTAQADTQYF.

Here the CDR3 reads CASSPVRGGVTDTQYF. The CDR3 DNA follows: TGCGCCAGCAGCCCTGTGCGAGGGGGCGTCACAGATACGCAGTATTTT. The chain joins TRBV4-1 to TRBJ2-3; 7 bases line up with TRBD1. V lost 4 bases to trimming and J lost 2 bases; unmatched junction nucleotides: 9. In germline, CDR1 is MGHRA, CDR2 YSYEKL. CDR3 length: 16 residues.

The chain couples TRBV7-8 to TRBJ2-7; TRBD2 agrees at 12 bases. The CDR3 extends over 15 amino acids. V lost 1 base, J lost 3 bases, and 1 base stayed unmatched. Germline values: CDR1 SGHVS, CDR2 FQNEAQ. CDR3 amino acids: CASSLGTSGIYEQYF. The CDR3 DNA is TGTGCCAGCAGCTTAGGGACTAGCGGGATCTACGAGCAGTACTTC.

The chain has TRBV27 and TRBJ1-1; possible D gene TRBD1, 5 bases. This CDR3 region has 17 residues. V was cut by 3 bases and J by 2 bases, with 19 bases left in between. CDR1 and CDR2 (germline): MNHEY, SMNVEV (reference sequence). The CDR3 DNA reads TGTGCCAGCAGTTTTGGGGGGATTTTGTCTGGAAACACTGAAGCTTTCTTT. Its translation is CASSFGGILSGNTEAFF.

The CDR3 protein is CASSTGQGSIRELFF. The CDR3 DNA reads as TGTGCCAGTAGTACGGGACAGGGTTCCATACGGGAGCTGTTTTTT. V usage is TRBV19 and J usage is TRBJ2-2, with 9 bases aligning to TRBD1. This CDR3 comprises 15 residues. Per the germline V gene, CDR1 is LNHDA and CDR2 is SQIVND (reference sequence). Trimming at V came to 4 bases and at J to 9 bases, leaving 9 bases not matched to a gene.